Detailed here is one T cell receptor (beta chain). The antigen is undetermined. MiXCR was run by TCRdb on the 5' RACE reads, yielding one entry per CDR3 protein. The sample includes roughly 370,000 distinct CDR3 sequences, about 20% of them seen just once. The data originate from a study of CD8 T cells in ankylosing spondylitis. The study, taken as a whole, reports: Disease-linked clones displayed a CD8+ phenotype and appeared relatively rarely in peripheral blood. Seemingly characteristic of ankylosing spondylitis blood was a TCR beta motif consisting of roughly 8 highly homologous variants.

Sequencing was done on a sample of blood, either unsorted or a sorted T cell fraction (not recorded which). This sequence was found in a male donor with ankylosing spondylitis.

As DNA, the CDR3 is TGTGCCAGCAGTTTATCACAGGGGGCGCTGAATGAGCAGTTCTTC. This gives the protein CASSLSQGALNEQFF. The V and J genes are TRBV12-3 or TRBV12-4 and TRBJ2-1; 9 bases agree with TRBD1. The CDR3 length is 15 residues. V lost 2 bases to trimming and J lost 7 bases; unmatched junction nucleotides: 6.